The rows below give T cell receptor beta chains drawn from one sample of a study of blood T cell repertoires in COVID-19. Clones were sequenced by immunoSEQ multiplex PCR, and TCRdb holds only the in-frame ones, with some missing. The table lists a few hundred thousand clones, around 87% of them singletons, with approximately 1.8% in the top ten. The sample was PBMCs or T cells enriched from blood (not recorded which). These receptors all stem from a man aged 40-49 years in a cohort exposed to, infected with or recovered from COVID-19 (not recorded which). CDR3s include the opening cysteine and the closing phenylalanine or tryptophan. A D gene is named only where the DNA matches it firmly. The size entry is marked missing in some rows and otherwise reads once, few, many or a size class.

TRBV28	.	TRBD1	16	TRBJ1-3	CASSFPGTGGGNTIYF	TGTGCCAGCAGTTTTCCAGGGACAGGGGGTGGAAACACCATATATTTT
TRBV6-5	.	.	14	TRBJ2-1	CASRARALAEEQFF	TGTGCCAGCAGGGCCAGGGCATTGGCCGAAGAGCAGTTCTTC
TRBV30	.	.	15	TRBJ1-4	CAWQGTGRGDEKLFF	TGTGCCTGGCAAGGTACAGGGCGGGGGGATGAAAAACTGTTTTTT
TRBV5-1	few	TRBD1	15	TRBJ2-7	CASSSNLGQGVEQYF	TGCGCCAGCAGCTCTAATTTAGGACAGGGGGTCGAGCAGTACTTC
TRBV23-1	.	.	15	TRBJ1-1	CASRWPPFRDTEAFF	TGCGCCAGCCGATGGCCACCATTCAGGGACACTGAAGCTTTCTTT
TRBV28	.	.	15	TRBJ1-5	CASTLMGGRNQPQHF	TGTGCCAGCACTTTAATGGGGGGAAGGAATCAGCCCCAGCATTTT
TRBV5-1	once	TRBD1	17	TRBJ1-3	CASSLVPGQGTGNTIYF	TGCGCCAGCAGCTTGGTCCCGGGACAGGGTACTGGAAACACCATATATTTT
TRBV7-9	.	.	13	TRBJ1-1	CASSSGDNTEAFF	TGTGCCAGCAGCTCGGGGGACAACACTGAAGCTTTCTTT
TRBV24-1	.	TRBD1	15	TRBJ2-1	CATSDTRTGKGEQFF	TGTGCCACCAGTGATACCAGGACAGGAAAGGGTGAGCAGTTCTTC
TRBV20-1	.	.	11	TRBJ1-1	CSAGGGAEAFF	TGCAGTGCAGGCGGCGGGGCTGAAGCTTTCTTT
TRBV7-2	.	TRBD1	13	TRBJ2-1	CASSTGQRNEQFF	TGTGCCAGCAGCACGGGACAGAGAAATGAGCAGTTCTTC
TRBV5-1	.	TRBD2	15	TRBJ2-1	CASSRGSRSYNEQFF	TGCGCCAGCAGCCGCGGGAGTCGGTCCTACAATGAGCAGTTCTTC
TRBV10-3	few	TRBD2	14	TRBJ2-7	CAISPLAGAYEQYF	TGTGCCATCAGTCCTCTAGCGGGAGCTTACGAGCAGTACTTC
TRBV2	few	.	18	TRBJ1-4	CASSDWTLAGATNEKLFF	TGTGCCAGCAGTGACTGGACTTTGGCGGGTGCAACTAATGAAAAACTGTTTTTT
TRBV7-9	.	TRBD2	15	TRBJ2-3	CASSPAELATDTQYF	TGTGCCAGCAGCCCAGCGGAACTAGCGACAGATACGCAGTATTTT
TRBV20-1	.	.	16	TRBJ2-1	CSASSLTAGSYNEQFF	TGCAGTGCTAGTTCCCTGACAGCGGGCTCCTACAATGAGCAGTTCTTC
TRBV4-2	.	TRBD2	16	TRBJ2-3	CASSQLAGRSADTQYF	TGTGCCAGCAGCCAGCTAGCGGGACGTAGCGCAGATACGCAGTATTTT
TRBV15	many	TRBD2	15	TRBJ2-1	CATSPTSGSYNEQFF	TGTGCCACCAGCCCCACTAGCGGGAGTTACAATGAGCAGTTCTTC
TRBV28	.	.	15	TRBJ2-1	CASSPSPGSYNEQFF	TGTGCCAGCAGTCCTAGCCCCGGCTCCTACAATGAGCAGTTCTTC
TRBV19	.	TRBD2	16	TRBJ2-3	CASSRTSGSSTDTQYF	TGTGCCAGTAGCCGGACTAGCGGGAGCTCCACAGATACGCAGTATTTT
TRBV6-1	.	.	15	TRBJ2-7	CASSDLAVGPYEQYF	TGTGCCAGCAGTGATTTGGCGGTGGGGCCCTACGAGCAGTACTTC
TRBV27	.	.	13	TRBJ1-1	CASSARLGTEAFF	TGTGCCAGCAGTGCCAGACTAGGCACTGAAGCTTTCTTT
TRBV27	once	TRBD1	13	TRBJ2-7	CASSSRGQNEQYF	TGTGCCAGCAGCAGCAGGGGGCAAAACGAGCAGTACTTC
TRBV30	.	.	13	TRBJ1-6	CAWNNVPNSPLHF	TGTGCCTGGAATAATGTTCCGAATTCACCCCTCCACTTT
TRBV6-4	.	.	14	TRBJ2-5	CASSPTGNQETQYF	TGTGCCAGCAGTCCTACAGGGAACCAAGAGACCCAGTACTTC
TRBV6-2/TRBV6-3	.	TRBD1	15	TRBJ2-7	CASSYSGGRTSEQYF	TGTGCCAGCAGTTACTCAGGGGGCAGGACTTCCGAGCAGTACTTC
TRBV10-3	.	TRBD1	17	TRBJ2-3	CAISDRTGGYDTDTQYF	TGTGCCATCAGTGACCGGACAGGGGGCTATGACACAGATACGCAGTATTTT
TRBV28	.	TRBD1	14	TRBJ2-5	CASRLQGARGTQYF	TGTGCCAGCAGGTTACAGGGGGCGCGTGGGACCCAGTACTTC